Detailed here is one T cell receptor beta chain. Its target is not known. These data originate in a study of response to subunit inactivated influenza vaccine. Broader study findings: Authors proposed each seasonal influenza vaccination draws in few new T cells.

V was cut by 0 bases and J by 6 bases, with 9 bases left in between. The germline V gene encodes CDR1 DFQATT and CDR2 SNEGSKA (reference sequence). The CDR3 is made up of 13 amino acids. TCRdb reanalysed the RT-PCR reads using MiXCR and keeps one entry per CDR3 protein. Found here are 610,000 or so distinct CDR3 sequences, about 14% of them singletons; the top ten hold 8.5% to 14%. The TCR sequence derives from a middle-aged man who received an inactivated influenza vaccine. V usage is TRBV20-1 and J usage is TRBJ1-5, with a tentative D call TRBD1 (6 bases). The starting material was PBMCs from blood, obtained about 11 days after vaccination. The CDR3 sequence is CSARDRGPQPQHF. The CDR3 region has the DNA TGCAGTGCTAGAGACAGGGGCCCTCAGCCCCAGCATTTT.